The clone carrying this T cell receptor (beta chain) was found many times. The data are from a study of CD8 T cells in ankylosing spondylitis. In germline, CDR1 is DFQATT, CDR2 SNEGSKA (reference sequence). The CDR3 loop spans 15 amino acids. Trimming took off 3 bases at V and 2 bases at J, with 14 bases between the two ends. Via MiXCR, TCRdb re-called the 5' RACE reads, giving one row per CDR3 protein. The table shows 250,000 to 350,000 distinct CDR3 sequences, with 20% occurring only once. The V gene is TRBV20-1, the J gene TRBJ1-5; D perhaps matches TRBD1 (6 bases). This sequence originates from a male donor with ankylosing spondylitis or in good health (not recorded which). The sequenced material came from blood, either unsorted or a sorted T cell fraction (not recorded which). The CDR3 DNA follows: TGCAGTGCTAGTGTGTGGCCAGGGGGCAATCAGCCCCAGCATTTT. Protein product: CSASVWPGGNQPQHF.